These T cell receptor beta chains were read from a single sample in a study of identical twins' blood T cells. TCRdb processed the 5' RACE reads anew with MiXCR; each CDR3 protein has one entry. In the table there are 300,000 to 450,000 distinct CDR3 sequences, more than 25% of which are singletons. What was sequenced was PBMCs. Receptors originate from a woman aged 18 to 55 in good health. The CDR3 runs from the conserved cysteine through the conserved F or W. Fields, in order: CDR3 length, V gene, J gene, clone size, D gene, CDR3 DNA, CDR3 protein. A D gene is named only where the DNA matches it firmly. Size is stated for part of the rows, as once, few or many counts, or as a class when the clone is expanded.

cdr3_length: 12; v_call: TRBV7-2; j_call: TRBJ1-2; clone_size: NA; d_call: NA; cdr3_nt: TGTGCCAGCATCTACAGTGCTGGCGGCTACACCTTC; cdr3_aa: CASIYSAGGYTF
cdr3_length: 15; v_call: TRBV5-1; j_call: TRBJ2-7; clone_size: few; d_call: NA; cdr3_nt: TGCGCCAGCAGCTTGAACAGTCCGAGCTCCTACGAGCAGTACTTC; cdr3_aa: CASSLNSPSSYEQYF
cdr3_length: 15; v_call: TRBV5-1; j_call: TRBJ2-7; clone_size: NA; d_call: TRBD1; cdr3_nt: TGCGCCAGCAGCTTGGAAGGACAGGGAATCTCCGAGCAGTACTTC; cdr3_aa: CASSLEGQGISEQYF
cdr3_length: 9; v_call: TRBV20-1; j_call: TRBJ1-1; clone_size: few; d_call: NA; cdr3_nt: TGCACCCGCCGTGATGAAGCTTTCTTT; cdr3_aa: CTRRDEAFF
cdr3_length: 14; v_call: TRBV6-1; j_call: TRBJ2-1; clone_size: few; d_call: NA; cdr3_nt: TGTGCCAGCAGCTACACACAAACCTACAATGAGCAGTTCTTC; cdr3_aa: CASSYTQTYNEQFF
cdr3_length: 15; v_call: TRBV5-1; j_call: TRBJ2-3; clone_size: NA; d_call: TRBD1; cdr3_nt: TGCGCCAGCAGCAGAGAGGACAGGGTTCCAGATACGCAGTATTTT; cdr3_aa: CASSREDRVPDTQYF
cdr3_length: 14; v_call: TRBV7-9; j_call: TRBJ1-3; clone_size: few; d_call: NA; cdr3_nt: TGTGCCAGCAGCTTAGTGGATTTGGTAAACACCATATATTTT; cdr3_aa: CASSLVDLVNTIYF
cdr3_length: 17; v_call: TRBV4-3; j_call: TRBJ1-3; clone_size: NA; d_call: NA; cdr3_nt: TGCGCCAGCAGCCAAGAATATGGGCAACTCTCTGGAAACACCATATATTTT; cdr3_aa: CASSQEYGQLSGNTIYF
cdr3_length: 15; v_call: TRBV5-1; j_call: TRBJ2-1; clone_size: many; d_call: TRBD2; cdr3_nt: TGCGCCAGCAGCTCTAGCGGAAGCTCCTACAATGAGCAGTTCTTC; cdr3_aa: CASSSSGSSYNEQFF
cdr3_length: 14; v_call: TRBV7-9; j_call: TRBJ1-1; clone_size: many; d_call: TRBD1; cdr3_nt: TGTGCCAGCAGCTCGTTGACAGGGGAGACTGAAGCTTTCTTT; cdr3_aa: CASSSLTGETEAFF
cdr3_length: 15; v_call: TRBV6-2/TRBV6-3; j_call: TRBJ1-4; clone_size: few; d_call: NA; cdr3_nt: TGTGCCAGCAGTTACTTGGACACCGGGAATGAAAAACTGTTTTTT; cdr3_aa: CASSYLDTGNEKLFF
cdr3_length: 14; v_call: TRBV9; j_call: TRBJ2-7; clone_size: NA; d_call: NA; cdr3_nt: TGTGCCAGCAGCGTAGACTCGACCACCTACGAGCAGTACTTC; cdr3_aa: CASSVDSTTYEQYF
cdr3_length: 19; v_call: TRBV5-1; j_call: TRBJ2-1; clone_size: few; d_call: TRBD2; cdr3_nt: TGCGCCAGCAGCTTGGTCGGACTAGCGGGAGGCCCTGCCTACAATGAGCAGTTCTTC; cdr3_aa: CASSLVGLAGGPAYNEQFF
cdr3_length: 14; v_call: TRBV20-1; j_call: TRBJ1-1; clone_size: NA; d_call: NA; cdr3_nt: TGCAGTGCTAGCCGTCAGGGCGGGAACACTGAAGCTTTCTTT; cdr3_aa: CSASRQGGNTEAFF
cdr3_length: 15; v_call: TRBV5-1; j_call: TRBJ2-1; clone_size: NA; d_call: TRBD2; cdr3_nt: TGCGCCAGCAGCTCCGCTAGCGGGAGCTACAATGAGCAGTTCTTC; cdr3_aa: CASSSASGSYNEQFF
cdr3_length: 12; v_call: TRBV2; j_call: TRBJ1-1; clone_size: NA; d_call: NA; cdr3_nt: TGTGCCAGCAGGACAGAAGACACTGAAGCTTTCTTT; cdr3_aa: CASRTEDTEAFF
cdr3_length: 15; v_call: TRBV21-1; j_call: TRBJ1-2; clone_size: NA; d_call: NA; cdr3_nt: TGTGCCAGCAGCAAATTTACGGGGGCGATCTATGGCTACACCTTC; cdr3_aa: CASSKFTGAIYGYTF
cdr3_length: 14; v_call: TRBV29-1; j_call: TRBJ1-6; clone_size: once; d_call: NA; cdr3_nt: TGCAGCGTTGATAGAGGGAATTATAATTCACCCCTCCACTTT; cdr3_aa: CSVDRGNYNSPLHF
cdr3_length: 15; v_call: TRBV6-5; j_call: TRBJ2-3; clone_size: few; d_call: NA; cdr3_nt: TGTGCCAGCAGTTACCGCCTTCGCCCGACAGATACGCAGTATTTT; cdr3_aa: CASSYRLRPTDTQYF
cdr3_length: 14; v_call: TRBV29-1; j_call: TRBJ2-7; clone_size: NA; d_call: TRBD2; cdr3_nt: TGCAGCGTGTGTAGGACTAGCGGGAGTTACGAGCAGTACTTC; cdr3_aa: CSVCRTSGSYEQYF
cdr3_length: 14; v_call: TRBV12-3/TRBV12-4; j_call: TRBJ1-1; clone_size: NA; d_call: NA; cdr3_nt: TGTGCCAATTGGGACCCCCGGTGGGACACTGAAGCTTTCTTT; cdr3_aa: CANWDPRWDTEAFF
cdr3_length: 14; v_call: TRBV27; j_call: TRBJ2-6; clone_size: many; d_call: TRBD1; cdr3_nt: TGTGCCAGCAGACAGGGGTCTGGGGCCAACGTCCTGACTTTC; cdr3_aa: CASRQGSGANVLTF
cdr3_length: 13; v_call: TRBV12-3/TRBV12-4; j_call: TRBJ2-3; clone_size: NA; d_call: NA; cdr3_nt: TGTGCCAGCAGTTTAGTCTACACAGATACGCAGTATTTT; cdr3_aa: CASSLVYTDTQYF
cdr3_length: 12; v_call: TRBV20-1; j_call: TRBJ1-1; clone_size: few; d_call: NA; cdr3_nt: TGCAGTCTGAGGGGCCTGAACACTGAAGCTTTCTTT; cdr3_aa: CSLRGLNTEAFF
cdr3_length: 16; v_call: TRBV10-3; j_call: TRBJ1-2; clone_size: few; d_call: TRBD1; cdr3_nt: TGTGCCATCAGTGCGGCGACGGGACAGCCCACCTATGGCTACACCTTC; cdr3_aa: CAISAATGQPTYGYTF
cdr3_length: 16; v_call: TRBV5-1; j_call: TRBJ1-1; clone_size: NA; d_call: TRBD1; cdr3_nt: TGCGCCAGCAGCTCCTGGGACAGGAAATTAGGAACTGAAGCTTTCTTT; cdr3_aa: CASSSWDRKLGTEAFF
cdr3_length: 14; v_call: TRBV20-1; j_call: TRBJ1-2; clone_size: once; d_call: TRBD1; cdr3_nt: TGCAGTGTTATTACTGCCCGGGACAGGGAGGGCTACACCTTC; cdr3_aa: CSVITARDREGYTF
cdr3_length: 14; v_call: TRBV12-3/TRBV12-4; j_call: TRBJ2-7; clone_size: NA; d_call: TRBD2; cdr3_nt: TGTGCCAGCACTTGGGAGGGAACCGCTTACGAGCAGTACTTC; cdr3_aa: CASTWEGTAYEQYF
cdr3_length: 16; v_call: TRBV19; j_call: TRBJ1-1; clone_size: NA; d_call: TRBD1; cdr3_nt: TGTGCCAGTTGCCGGGACAGGGGAAAATTGAACACTGAAGCTTTCTTT; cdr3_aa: CASCRDRGKLNTEAFF
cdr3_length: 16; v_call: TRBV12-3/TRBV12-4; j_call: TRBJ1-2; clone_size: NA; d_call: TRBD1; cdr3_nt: TGTGCCAGCAGTTTAGCGCTAGGACAGGCTTTGGTTGGCTACACCTTC; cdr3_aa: CASSLALGQALVGYTF
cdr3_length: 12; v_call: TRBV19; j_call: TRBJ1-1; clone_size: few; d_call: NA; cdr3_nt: TGTGCCAGTAGTATTCCCTACACTGAAGCTTTCTTT; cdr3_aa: CASSIPYTEAFF
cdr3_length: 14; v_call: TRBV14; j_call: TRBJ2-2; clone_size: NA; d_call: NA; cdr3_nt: TGTGCCAGCACTAAGGCGGAGAACACCGGGGAGCTGTTTTTT; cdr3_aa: CASTKAENTGELFF
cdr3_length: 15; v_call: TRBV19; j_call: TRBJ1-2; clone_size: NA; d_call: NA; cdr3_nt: TGTGCCAGTAAGCCCAAGGAACGAACTAACTATGGCTACACCTTC; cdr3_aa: CASKPKERTNYGYTF
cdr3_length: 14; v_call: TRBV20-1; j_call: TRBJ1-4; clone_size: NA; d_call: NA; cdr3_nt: TGCAGTGCTAGAGTACCAGGATCTAATGAAAAACTGTTTTTT; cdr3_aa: CSARVPGSNEKLFF
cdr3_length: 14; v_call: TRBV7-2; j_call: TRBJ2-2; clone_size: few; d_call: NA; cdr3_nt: TGTGCCAGCAGCTTAACAGGGAACACCGGGGAGCTGTTTTTT; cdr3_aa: CASSLTGNTGELFF
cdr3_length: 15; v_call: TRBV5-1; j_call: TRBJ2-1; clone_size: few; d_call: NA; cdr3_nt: TGCGCCAGCAGCTACATAGGGGCGTCGGGCGGTGAGCAGTTCTTC; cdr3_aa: CASSYIGASGGEQFF
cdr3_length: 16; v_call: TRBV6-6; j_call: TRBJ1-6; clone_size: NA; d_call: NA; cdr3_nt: TGTGCCAGCAGTTACGGTCTCGGAGGGAAGTACCCACCCCTCCACTTT; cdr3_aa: CASSYGLGGKYPPLHF
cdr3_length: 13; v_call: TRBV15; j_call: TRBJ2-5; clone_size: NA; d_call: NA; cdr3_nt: TGTGCCACCAGCAGAGGAGACTTCGAGACCCAGTACTTC; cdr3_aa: CATSRGDFETQYF
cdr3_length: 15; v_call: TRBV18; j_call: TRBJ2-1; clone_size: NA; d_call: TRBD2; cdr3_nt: TGTGCCAGCTCACGGGCCGTGGTAGCGGGGAATGAGCAGTTCTTC; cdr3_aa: CASSRAVVAGNEQFF
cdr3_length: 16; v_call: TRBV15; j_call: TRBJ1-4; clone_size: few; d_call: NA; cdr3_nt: TGTTCCACCAAGGAAGAATCTGCGGGGTATAATGAAAAACTGTTTTTT; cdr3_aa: CSTKEESAGYNEKLFF
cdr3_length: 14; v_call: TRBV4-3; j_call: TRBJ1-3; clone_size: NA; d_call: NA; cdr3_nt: TGCGCCAGCGCCTTGGAGGGCTCTGGAAACACCATATATTTT; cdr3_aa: CASALEGSGNTIYF
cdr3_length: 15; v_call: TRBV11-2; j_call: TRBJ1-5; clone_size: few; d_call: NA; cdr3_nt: TGTGCCAGCAGCTTAGAATCCGGAGGCAATCAGCCCCAGCATTTT; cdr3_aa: CASSLESGGNQPQHF